Below are 14 T cell receptor beta chains sequenced from a single sample in a study of CD8+ T cells in alopecia areata. Described treatment: oral pan-JAK inhibitor, 5-10 mg twice daily. It was cDNA, reverse transcribed from extracted RNA, that served as the sequencing template. The assay was immunoSEQ multiplex PCR, and TCRdb's table has in-frame clones only and misses some. This table has 200,000 or so clones, roughly 60% appearing once. The material sequenced was CD4+ T cells sorted from blood, taken at week 24, from a patient treated with tofacitinib. The receptors derive from a human donor with alopecia areata.

V gene TRBV29-1 combines with J gene TRBJ1-4; TRBD1 agrees at 9 bases. Germline CDR1 is SQVTM and CDR2 is ANQGSEA. The CDR3 consists of 14 residues. Trimming took 7 bases from V and 8 from J; bases not matched to a gene: 11. In DNA, the CDR3 is TGCAGCGGACAAGACAGGGGGTCGGACGAAAAACTGTTTTTT. Residues: CSGQDRGSDEKLFF.

The chain employs TRBV29-1 and TRBJ1-5; 7 bases align to TRBD1. The CDR3 loop spans 14 amino acids. Germline V gives CDR1 SQVTM, CDR2 ANQGSEA. V lost 8 bases to trimming and J lost 1 base; unmatched junction nucleotides: 8. The CDR3 reads CSRGRGLSNQPQHF. In DNA form, the CDR3 reads TGCAGCCGGGGGAGGGGGCTGAGCAATCAGCCCCAGCATTTT.

A remark on this clone: Other nucleotide sequences in the sample specify the same CDR3. The CDR3 DNA follows: TGTGCCAGCAGCTTACAGGGATATCAGCCCCAGCATTTT. Protein sequence: CASSLQGYQPQHF. The chain carries TRBV7-2 and TRBJ1-5, with D tentatively TRBD1 (5 bases). The germline gives CDR1 SGHTA, CDR2 FQGNSA. This CDR3 is built from 13 residues. V lost 2 bases and J 5 bases, leaving 7 bases between the germline ends.

In its sample, this clone was seen a few times. The chain couples TRBV11-2 to TRBJ1-4; D possibly corresponds to TRBD1 (6 bases). V was trimmed by 8 bases and J by 7 bases, leaving 20 bases between them. The CDR3 is made up of 15 amino acids. From germline, CDR1 is SGHAT and CDR2 FQNNGV. The CDR3 sequence is CASGIGTTTGEKLFF. The CDR3 DNA reads as TGTGCCAGCGGAATCGGGACAACCACCGGTGAAAAACTGTTTTTT.

In its sample, this clone was seen once. The genes are TRBV30 and TRBJ2-2; 7 bases fit TRBD1. The germline CDR1 and CDR2 sequences are GTSNPN and SVGIG (reference sequence). V lost 3 bases and J lost 1; bases outside the gene matches: 2. This CDR3 is built from 14 residues. CDR3 nucleotides: TGTGCCTGGAGGACAGGGTGGAACACCGGGGAGCTGTTTTTT. It is translated as CAWRTGWNTGELFF.

This clone came up a few times. The rearrangement uses TRBV7-2 and TRBJ2-3, with 9 nucleotides matching TRBD2. This CDR3 has 17 amino acids. CDR1 and CDR2 from the germline V gene are SGHTA and FQGNSA. Germline trimming cut 4 bases from V and 0 bases from J; bases unmatched to any gene: 8. The CDR3 nucleotides read TGTGCCAGCAGCTCCGGACTAGCGTTCTCTAGCACAGATACGCAGTATTTT. This translates into CASSSGLAFSSTDTQYF.

The chain links TRBV9 to TRBJ2-5; 7 nucleotides align to TRBD2. CDR1 SGDLS and CDR2 YYNGEE come from the germline V gene. CDR3 length equals 14 residues. The trim removed 7 bases at V and 1 base at J, leaving 7 bases unmatched. As DNA, the CDR3 is TGTGCCAGCGGCGGGGAGGGGACCCAAGAGACCCAGTACTTC. This encodes CASGGEGTQETQYF.

The chain uses TRBV5-1 and TRBJ1-1; no clear D gene. V was trimmed by 5 bases and J by 1 base, leaving 3 bases between them. The CDR3 consists of 11 residues. Germline V gene sequence: CDR1 SGHRS, CDR2 YFSETQ. The CDR3 reads CASRRNTEAFF. DNA of the CDR3: TGCGCCAGCAGACGGAACACTGAAGCTTTCTTT. Drawing the rest from reference TRBV5-1 and TRBJ1-1, the complete variable domain is KAGVTQTPRYLIKTRGQQVTLSCSPISGHRSVSWYQQTPGQGLQFLFEYFSETQRNKGNFPGRFSGRQFSNSRSEMNVSTLELGDSALYLCASRRNTEAFFGQGTRLTVV.

V and J are TRBV15 and TRBJ1-5; D may be TRBD1 (5 bases). This CDR3 has 15 residues. CDR1 is LNHNV and CDR2 is YYDKDF in the germline V gene (reference sequence). V lost 0 bases, J lost 2 bases, and 8 bases lay in between. CDR3 bases: TGTGCCACCAGCAGAGATCGACAGCGCAATCAGCCCCAGCATTTT. Translated, it gives CATSRDRQRNQPQHF.

The chain links TRBV7-2 to TRBJ2-1; 7 positions match TRBD2. The CDR3 sequence is 15 residues long. J was trimmed by 2 bases and V by 5 bases; bases with no gene match: 6. Germline V gives CDR1 SGHTA, CDR2 FQGNSA. CDR3 region: CASSIGLVPYNEQFF. Written as DNA, the CDR3 is TGTGCCAGCAGCATTGGACTAGTCCCCTACAATGAGCAGTTCTTC.

The chain carries TRBV29-1 and TRBJ2-2; TRBD1 matches at 8 bases. The ends lost 4 bases at V and 4 bases at J; junction bases unmatched: 5. Germline V gene sequence: CDR1 SQVTM, CDR2 ANQGSEA. This CDR3 has 14 residues. The chain's CDR3 is CSVVQGAVTGELFF. The CDR3 DNA reads TGCAGCGTTGTTCAGGGGGCGGTCACCGGGGAGCTGTTTTTT.

The V call is TRBV7-8, the J call TRBJ1-1; D is unclear. CDR3 size: 14 residues. V gave up 7 bases and J gave up 1 base, with 13 bases separating them. Germline V gives CDR1 SGHVS, CDR2 FQNEAQ. CDR3: CASKTSRRNTEAFF. CDR3 nucleotides: TGTGCCAGCAAGACGAGCAGGAGGAACACTGAAGCTTTCTTT.

This clone was seen a few times. V and J are TRBV7-2 and TRBJ2-1, with D perhaps matching TRBD2 (6 bases). There are 13 residues in the CDR3. Germline V gene lookup returns CDR1 SGHTA and CDR2 FQGNSA. V lost 1 base to trimming and J lost 8 bases, with 9 bases between them. The CDR3 DNA reads as TGTGCCAGCAGCTTAGACCAGCGGGATGAGCAGTTCTTC. This gives the protein CASSLDQRDEQFF.

The chain uses TRBV7-7 and TRBJ2-2; TRBD1 matches at 10 bases. This CDR3 region has 19 residues. CDR1 and CDR2 (germline): SSHAT, FNYEAQ (reference sequence). V gave up 5 bases and J gave up 2 bases; unmatched junction bases: 14. The CDR3 here is CASSPRGAGQGHNTGELFF. The CDR3 region has the DNA TGTGCCAGCAGCCCCCGAGGGGCGGGACAGGGGCACAACACCGGGGAGCTGTTTTTT.